The 20 T cell receptor beta chains below were found in one sample sequenced in a study of post-analysis software for immune sequencing data. Points from the study as a whole: Higher frequency in patients than in controls was seen for roughly 5 TRBV segments, with TRBV5-6, TRBV5-1 and TRBV20-1 among them.

For these receptors, no antigen is known. TCR beta cDNA libraries included unique molecular identifiers. TCRdb re-derived calls from the PCR reads in MiXCR, one entry per CDR3 protein. The profile shows roughly 870,000 distinct CDR3 sequences, approximately 57% of them singletons. The material sequenced was blood. These receptors were obtained from a girl aged 5-17 years with multiple sclerosis.

This clonotype was seen only a few times. The chain links TRBV6-1 to TRBJ2-7, with TRBD2 as a possible D gene (5 bases). The germline V gene encodes CDR1 MNHNS and CDR2 SASEGT. The CDR3 totals 14 residues. The ends were cut back, 1 base at V and 4 bases at J, with 11 bases in the middle. CDR3 sequence reads: CASSEGSEGYEQYF. The CDR3, as DNA: TGTGCCAGCAGTGAAGGGAGCGAGGGTTACGAGCAGTACTTC.

This clonotype was recorded a few times. The chain recombines TRBV5-1 with TRBJ2-5; TRBD2 aligns across 11 bases. CDR3 length: 18 amino acids. V gave up 5 bases and J gave up 5 bases; unmatched junction bases: 17. Germline V gene sequence: CDR1 SGHRS, CDR2 YFSETQ. The CDR3 protein is CASRRGASGRKAVETQYF. The DNA for the CDR3 is TGCGCCAGCAGACGCGGGGCTAGCGGGAGGAAGGCGGTGGAGACCCAGTACTTC. Full variable domain (missing parts from reference TRBV5-1 and TRBJ2-5): KAGVTQTPRYLIKTRGQQVTLSCSPISGHRSVSWYQQTPGQGLQFLFEYFSETQRNKGNFPGRFSGRQFSNSRSEMNVSTLELGDSALYLCASRRGASGRKAVETQYFGPGTRLLVL.

This sequence joins TRBV14 and TRBJ1-1; D ambiguous. The germline CDR1 and CDR2 sequences are SGHDN and FVKESK. The CDR3 runs to 12 residues. Trimming removed 6 bases at V and 0 bases at J, with 5 bases between. The CDR3 spells CASRRMNTEAFF. DNA for the CDR3: TGTGCCAGCAGACGGATGAACACTGAAGCTTTCTTT.

This chain connects TRBV4-1 to TRBJ2-6; 13 bases map to TRBD2. The CDR3 has 18 residues. Germline V CDR1 and CDR2: MGHRA, YSYEKL. With V trimmed by 4 bases and J by 1 base, 4 bases remained unmatched. DNA for the CDR3: TGCGCCAGCAGCCCGGGACTAGCGGGATTGTCTGGGGCCAACGTCCTGACTTTC. It encodes CASSPGLAGLSGANVLTF.

The chain is built from TRBV7-6 and TRBJ2-5; D is perhaps TRBD1 (6 bases). The germline V gene has CDR1 SGHVS and CDR2 FNYEAQ. The CDR3 length is 14 residues. V dropped 3 bases and J dropped 4 bases, with 12 bases sitting between them. For the CDR3, the DNA is TGTGCCAGCAGCTTCGGTTGGGGGCGAGAGACCCAGTACTTC. Translated, it gives CASSFGWGRETQYF.

This clonotype has more than one count but fewer than ten. This rearrangement joins TRBV6-5 to TRBJ2-7, with a tentative D call TRBD1 (7 bases). Per germline, CDR1 MNHEY and CDR2 SVGAGI. Trimming took 3 bases from V and 10 from J, leaving 10 bases between them. The length of the CDR3 is 11 residues. This chain's CDR3 is CASSYQGGQYF. CDR3 DNA sequence: TGTGCCAGCAGTTATCAGGGGGGCCAGTACTTC.

On this clonotype itself: One end of the junction varies from germline; a read error may be responsible. The chain recombines TRBV5-1 with TRBJ2-3, with D possibly matching TRBD2 (6 bases). The CDR3 sequence is 15 residues long. CDR1 is SGHRS, CDR2 YFSETQ, per germline. The CDR3 loop is CASSLGTASTDTQYF. CDR3 bases: TGTGCCAGCAGCTTGGGGACTGCTAGCACAGATACGCAGTATTTT.

The V call is TRBV3-1, the J call TRBJ2-2, with 7 bases that match TRBD1. V was pared by 4 bases and J by 3 bases, with 8 bases of the junction left unmatched. CDR1 is LGHDT and CDR2 is YNNKEL in the germline V gene (reference sequence). The CDR3 is 16 amino acids. DNA for the CDR3: TGTGCCAGCAGCCTAAGACAGGGAGAATACACCGGGGAGCTGTTTTTT. It specifies CASSLRQGEYTGELFF.

This chain joins TRBV6-5 and TRBJ2-7; D might be TRBD1 (7 bases). The germline V and J ends were trimmed by 2 bases and 2 bases, with 19 bases remaining between them. CDR3 length: 17 amino acids. Germline CDR1 and CDR2: MNHEY and SVGAGI. CDR3 residues: CASSYRDSGPIPYEQYF. The DNA of the CDR3 is TGTGCCAGCAGTTACCGGGACAGCGGGCCCATTCCCTACGAGCAGTACTTC.

The rearrangement links TRBV20-1 to TRBJ2-7; 14 nucleotides line up with TRBD2. Germline CDR1 reads DFQATT; CDR2 reads SNEGSKA (reference sequence). Trimming took 4 bases from V and 6 from J; bases not matched to a gene: 2. The CDR3 runs to 13 residues. CDR3 in amino acids: CSAMGLAGVEQYF. For the CDR3, the DNA is TGCAGTGCTATGGGACTAGCGGGAGTCGAGCAGTACTTC.

This clonotype was observed a few times. The V and J genes are TRBV9 and TRBJ2-1; 14 bases align to TRBD2. The ends lost 4 bases at V and 7 bases at J; junction bases unmatched: 4. The V gene's germline CDR1 is SGDLS and CDR2 YYNGEE. The CDR3 totals 15 residues. CDR3 loop: CASSKGTSGRNEQFF. The CDR3 DNA reads TGTGCCAGCAGCAAAGGGACTAGCGGGAGAAATGAGCAGTTCTTC.

This clonotype occurred once. The J gene is TRBJ2-1, the V gene TRBV7-2; 9 bases align to TRBD2. The germline V gene encodes CDR1 SGHTA and CDR2 FQGNSA. V was clipped by 1 base and J by 4 bases; unmatched bases: 5. The CDR3 loop spans 16 amino acids. The CDR3 region is CASSLGGRGVYNEQFF. Here the CDR3 DNA reads TGTGCCAGCAGCTTAGGCGGGAGGGGGGTTTACAATGAGCAGTTCTTC.

For this clonotype: The junction shows a germline mismatch at one end, possibly a read error. The chain has TRBV11-2 and TRBJ2-6, with a tentative D call TRBD1 (6 bases). The germline CDR1 and CDR2 sequences are SGHAT and FQNNGV. This CDR3 contains 16 residues. The CDR3 loop reads CVSRSLQGSGANVLTF. CDR3 DNA sequence: TGTGTCAGCAGATCCCTACAGGGCTCTGGGGCCAACGTCCTGACTTTC.

The gene calls are TRBV7-2 and TRBJ2-1; 10 nucleotides agree with TRBD1. This CDR3 region has 15 residues. Germline V CDR1 and CDR2: SGHTA, FQGNSA. Losses at the gene ends were 3 bases for V and 6 bases for J; bases not matched to a gene: 5. Here the CDR3 DNA reads TGTGCCAGCAGCTTTGACAGGGGGCTCTGCAATGAGCAGTTCTTC. Protein: CASSFDRGLCNEQFF.

V is TRBV6-4 and J is TRBJ2-6, with D maybe TRBD2 (6 bases). V dropped 5 bases and J dropped 0 bases, with 11 bases sitting between them. From germline, CDR1 is MRHNA and CDR2 SNTAGT. CDR3 length equals 16 residues. CDR3 DNA sequence: TGTGCCAGCAGTCCCGGAGGGAGCTCTGGGGCCAACGTCCTGACTTTC. It yields the protein CASSPGGSSGANVLTF.

The genes are TRBV7-9 and TRBJ1-2, with 9 bases that match TRBD1. The V segment lost 7 bases and the J segment 7 bases; nucleotides outside the gene matches: 7. From germline, CDR1 is SEHNR and CDR2 FQNEAQ (reference sequence). The CDR3 totals 13 residues. As DNA, the CDR3 is TGTGCCAGCATCGGGACAGGGAGGTTTGGCTACACCTTC. Translating gives CASIGTGRFGYTF.

The chain links TRBV6-5 to TRBJ2-1, with TRBD2 matching 7 bases. J lost 0 bases, V lost 2 bases, and 4 bases had no gene match. The germline CDR1 and CDR2 sequences are MNHEY and SVGAGI. The CDR3 runs 16 residues. This chain's CDR3 is CASSYRGGSSYNEQFF. The CDR3 DNA reads TGTGCCAGCAGTTACCGGGGCGGGAGCTCCTACAATGAGCAGTTCTTC.

The V call is TRBV29-1, the J call TRBJ2-5, with 7 bases lining up with TRBD1. CDR3 size: 14 residues. Germline V CDR1 and CDR2: SQVTM, ANQGSEA. After removal of 6 bases from V and 4 bases from J, the junction contained 11 bases not matched to a gene. CDR3 coding DNA: TGCAGCGTACGTCCCCCACACAGGGGAGAGACCCAGTACTTC. It specifies CSVRPPHRGETQYF.

This rearrangement joins TRBV29-1 to TRBJ1-5; 9 bases align to TRBD1. CDR1 and CDR2 from the germline V gene are SQVTM and ANQGSEA. CDR3 length: 15 residues. V trimming: 4 bases; J trimming: 3 bases; junction bases outside the gene matches: 7. The CDR3 spells CSVAAGTGINQPQHF. The CDR3 DNA is TGCAGCGTTGCCGCAGGGACAGGGATCAATCAGCCCCAGCATTTT. The whole variable domain, filled in from reference TRBV29-1 and TRBJ1-5, reads SAVISQKPSRDICQRGTSLTIQCQVDSQVTMMFWYRQQPGQSLTLIATANQGSEATYESGFVIDKFPISRPNLTFSTLTVSNMSPEDSSIYLCSVAAGTGINQPQHFGDGTRLSIL.

This clonotype was seen only a few times. The gene calls are TRBV20-1 and TRBJ2-3; D is ambiguous. The CDR3 is 13 amino acids. Germline V CDR1 and CDR2: DFQATT, SNEGSKA (reference sequence). Trimming shortened V by 3 bases and J by 4 bases, and 11 bases separated the two germline ends. Here the CDR3 reads CSASPKGADTQYF. The CDR3 coding sequence is TGCAGTGCTAGTCCCAAGGGTGCAGATACGCAGTATTTT.